This entry is about one TCR beta chain. The entry originates in a study of blood T cell repertoires in COVID-19. In the study overall: Samples of COVID-19 (acute and convalescent) were obtained from the United States, Italy and Spain. PBMCs, B-cell-depleted T cells, or T cells were the source of the cDNA or gDNA that made up the material.

The authors' processing: Nucleated cell number was recorded as an estimate derived from reference gene primer amplification. This table comes from immunoSEQ multiplex PCR, and its TCRdb copy is limited to in-frame clones, with some not included. The V and J calls and the clone size are those of that table, but D and trimming were determined from the DNA. Among around 52,000 clones listed, roughly 82% were seen once. The sequence was obtained from an elderly woman with acute or convalescent COVID-19. The sequenced sample consisted of peripheral blood.

CDR3 sequence: CASSPTGTSNYGYTF. The CDR3 DNA reads as TGTGCCAGCAGCCCGACGGGAACCTCTAACTATGGCTACACCTTC. The V gene is TRBV3-1 (or the pseudogene TRBV3-2), the J gene TRBJ1-2; D is unclear. Germline V gives CDR1 LGHDT, CDR2 YNNKEL (reference sequence). The V and J ends lost 4 bases and 0 bases respectively, with 12 bases between them. CDR3 length equals 15 residues.